Shown below are 17 T cell receptor beta chains from a single sample sequenced in a study of blood T cell repertoires in COVID-19. Sequencing used immunoSEQ multiplex PCR; TCRdb keeps in-frame clones, though not all of them. The sample has roughly 150,000 clones, around 83% seen once. Source material: peripheral blood. These receptors originate from a woman between 50 and 59 years old in a cohort sampled during active or convalescent COVID-19.

The gene calls are TRBV4-2 and TRBJ2-2; TRBD2 agrees at 12 bases. The ends lost 3 bases at V and 3 bases at J; junction bases unmatched: 14. Germline V gene data show CDR1 as LGHNA and CDR2 as YNFKEQ. The CDR3 runs 20 residues. CDR3 protein: CASSQGPLAGGPGDTGELFF. DNA of the CDR3: TGTGCCAGCAGCCAGGGGCCCCTAGCGGGGGGGCCGGGGGACACCGGGGAGCTGTTTTTT.

The rearrangement uses TRBV7-9 and TRBJ2-3, with 14 bases aligning to TRBD2. Germline V gives CDR1 SEHNR, CDR2 FQNEAQ (reference sequence). V lost 5 bases and J lost 6; bases outside the gene matches: 13. The CDR3 spans 18 residues. The CDR3: CASSLRGLAGGGVDTQYF. The CDR3 coding sequence is TGTGCCAGCAGCCTAAGAGGACTAGCGGGGGGCGGTGTGGATACGCAGTATTTT.

This chain links TRBV6-1 with TRBJ1-2; tentatively, D is TRBD1 (6 bases). The length of the CDR3 is 16 residues. CDR1 MNHNS and CDR2 SASEGT come from the germline V gene. The V and J ends lost 1 base and 5 bases respectively, with 17 bases between them. The CDR3 DNA reads as TGTGCCAGCAGTGAAGGTTTGGACAGATCCTCGTATGGCTACACCTTC. Translation: CASSEGLDRSSYGYTF.

The J gene is TRBJ1-2, the V gene TRBV7-3, with D possibly being TRBD1 (6 bases). Trimming stripped 4 bases from V and 1 base from J, with 10 bases between. This CDR3 region has 14 residues. In germline, CDR1 is SGHTA, CDR2 FQGTGA. The CDR3 here is CASSSGQFNYGYTF. In DNA, the CDR3 is TGTGCCAGCAGCTCCGGACAGTTTAACTATGGCTACACCTTC.

This chain connects TRBV13 to TRBJ2-5; 7 bases match TRBD1. This CDR3 contains 13 residues. From germline, CDR1 is PRHDT and CDR2 FYEKMQ (reference sequence). V lost 9 bases to trimming and J lost 3 bases; unmatched junction nucleotides: 7. CDR3 in DNA: TGTGCCAGTACAACAGGGGCCGAAGAGACCCAGTACTTC. It is translated as CASTTGAEETQYF.

This rearrangement joins TRBV5-1 to TRBJ1-6; TRBD1 might be the D (6 bases). This CDR3 is 12 amino acids long. V gave up 3 bases and J gave up 10 bases, with 8 bases separating them. Germline CDR1 SGHRS, CDR2 YFSETQ. CDR3 coding DNA: TGCGCCAGCAGCTCAGGGGTCTCACCCCTCCACTTT. Its protein product is CASSSGVSPLHF.

The CDR3 nucleotides are TGTGCCAGCAGCTTAGCCCCTAGCGAATCCTACGAGCAGTACTTC. Its translation is CASSLAPSESYEQYF. The chain combines TRBV7-6 with TRBJ2-7; D might be TRBD2 (6 bases). This CDR3 region has 15 residues. The V end was cut by 0 bases, the J end by 1 base, with 10 bases between. Germline assignment: CDR1 SGHVS and CDR2 FNYEAQ. The full variable domain, its missing parts supplied by reference TRBV7-6 and TRBJ2-7, is GAGVSQSPRYKVTKRGQDVALRCDPISGHVSLYWYRQALGQGPEFLTYFNYEAQQDKSGLPNDRFSAERPEGSISTLTIQRTEQRDSAMYRCASSLAPSESYEQYFGPGTRLTVT.

V usage is TRBV6-5 and J usage is TRBJ1-5; TRBD1 agrees at 8 bases. The CDR3 consists of 15 residues. The germline V gene encodes CDR1 MNHEY and CDR2 SVGAGI. The CDR3, as DNA: TGTGCGACAGGGGTTGTATTCACGGGCAATCAGCCCCAGCATTTT. Protein product: CATGVVFTGNQPQHF.

The gene calls are TRBV4-2 and TRBJ2-7, with 8 positions matching TRBD2. V shed 4 bases, J shed 5 bases, and the junction held 10 bases outside the gene matches. The CDR3 runs to 15 residues. Germline V CDR1 and CDR2: LGHNA, YNFKEQ. The CDR3 here is CASSPAGSGGNEQYF. CDR3 bases: TGTGCCAGCAGCCCCGCCGGGAGCGGGGGTAACGAGCAGTACTTC.

J is TRBJ2-2 and V is TRBV3-1 (or the pseudogene TRBV3-2); D is undetermined. CDR1 is LGHDT, CDR2 YNNKEL, per germline (reference sequence). V lost 4 bases, J lost 2 bases, and 8 bases lay in between. The CDR3 has 14 amino acids. The CDR3 DNA sequence: TGTGCCAGCAGCCTGTACAGTAACACCGGGGAGCTGTTTTTT. It specifies CASSLYSNTGELFF.

The rearrangement links TRBV4-3 to TRBJ1-6; a possible D gene is TRBD1 (5 bases). The ends were cut back, 0 bases at V and 8 bases at J, with 17 bases in the middle. Germline lookup yields CDR1 LGHNA and CDR2 YSLEER. The CDR3 length is 17 residues. This CDR3 reads CASSQDAPWGRHSPLHF. The CDR3 DNA is TGCGCCAGCAGCCAAGACGCGCCCTGGGGGAGGCATTCACCCCTCCACTTT.

The chain is built from TRBV24-1 and TRBJ2-5; TRBD1 matches 9 bases. Germline V gene lookup returns CDR1 KGHDR and CDR2 SFDVKD. The trim removed 4 bases at V and 5 bases at J, leaving 10 bases unmatched. The CDR3 has 16 residues. CDR3 coding DNA: TGTGCCACCAGTGACACCGGGACAGGGAGGGGGGAGACCCAGTACTTC. Translated: CATSDTGTGRGETQYF.

V and J are TRBV2 and TRBJ2-2; D possibly corresponds to TRBD1 (6 bases). This CDR3 is 14 amino acids long. V was cut by 7 bases and J by 3 bases, with 12 bases left in between. The germline V gene encodes CDR1 SNHLY and CDR2 FYNNEI. The CDR3 is CASMGDTYTGELFF. CDR3 DNA sequence: TGTGCCAGCATGGGGGACACTTACACCGGGGAGCTGTTTTTT.

The rearrangement uses TRBV7-6 and TRBJ1-1; unclear D gene. This CDR3 region has 11 residues. CDR1 SGHVS and CDR2 FNYEAQ come from the germline V gene. V was cut by 5 bases and J by 1 base, with 2 bases left in between. CDR3 loop: CASSQNTEAFF. CDR3 DNA sequence: TGTGCCAGCAGCCAGAACACTGAAGCTTTCTTT.

The CDR3 loop reads CASSATGRDEKLFF. The CDR3 coding sequence is TGTGCCAGCAGCGCGACCGGCCGGGATGAAAAACTGTTTTTT. This sequence joins TRBV9 and TRBJ1-4; no reliable D call. V gave up 3 bases and J gave up 6 bases, with 12 bases separating them. Germline loops: CDR1 SGDLS, CDR2 YYNGEE. The CDR3 has 14 amino acids.

This chain links TRBV7-8 with TRBJ1-3, with unresolved D. Germline CDR1 and CDR2: SGHVS and FQNEAQ. The CDR3 totals 15 residues. Trimming left V 5 bases short and J 5 bases short, with 16 bases between. Written as DNA, the CDR3 is TGTGCCAGCAGCGGACCCGGGATCCCCCGAAACACCATATATTTT. This codes for CASSGPGIPRNTIYF.

This rearrangement joins TRBV19 to TRBJ1-4, with 7 bases that match TRBD1. J lost 6 bases, V lost 6 bases, and 7 bases had no gene match. CDR1 LNHDA and CDR2 SQIVND come from the germline V gene (reference sequence). The CDR3 sequence is 14 residues long. The CDR3 DNA reads as TGTGCCAGTAGACCGCGACAGGGTCATGAAAAACTGTTTTTT. Its translation: CASRPRQGHEKLFF.